This T cell receptor beta chain was documented in a study of T-cell reconstitution after alpha-beta-depleted transplantation in children. Trimming removed 0 bases from V and 6 bases from J, with 8 bases in between. This CDR3 has 13 amino acids. Germline-derived CDR1 and CDR2 are ENHRY and SYGVKD. This clonotype appeared many times. This sample's TCRbeta library carried unique molecular identifier barcodes. TCRdb called the PCR reads again in MiXCR, with one record for every CDR3 protein. The sample has roughly 180,000 distinct CDR3 sequences; more than 14% are singletons. The sample was PBMCs from the stem cell graft donor, taken from the stem cell graft. This receptor was obtained from a human donor who donated a stem cell graft to a child with acute lymphoblastic leukemia. The rearrangement joins TRBV10-3 to TRBJ1-2, with D unresolved. This CDR3 is CAISESGGDGYTF. The CDR3 bases are TGTGCCATCAGTGAGTCCGGAGGAGATGGCTACACCTTC.